This entry concerns a single TCR beta chain. Its target is not known. V lost 0 bases, J lost 2 bases, and 1 base stayed unmatched. The CDR3 is made up of 15 amino acids. Germline CDR1 is SGHNT and CDR2 is YYREEE (reference sequence). TCRdb keeps only in-frame clones here, not all; method: immunoSEQ multiplex PCR. This sample has approximately 270,000 clones, with 85% to 95% found just once. This entry comes from a study of T cell responses to AZD1222 COVID-19 vaccine. General study findings and limits: Spike-spanning, vaccine-associated CD4 TCRs were dominant at 160-218 and 743-854. Repertoires were obtained solely post-peak T cell response. Unmutated variant regions reportedly attract nearly half of all spike-specific TCRs.

The sample here was peripheral blood, taken 28 days after the second AZD1222 dose. This sequence originates from an adult who received the AZD1222 COVID-19 vaccine. The chain links TRBV5-4 to TRBJ2-1; TRBD2 matches at 8 bases. The CDR3 DNA sequence: TGTGCCAGCAGCTTGGGCGGGGGGCCCTACAATGAGCAGTTCTTC. Residues: CASSLGGGPYNEQFF.